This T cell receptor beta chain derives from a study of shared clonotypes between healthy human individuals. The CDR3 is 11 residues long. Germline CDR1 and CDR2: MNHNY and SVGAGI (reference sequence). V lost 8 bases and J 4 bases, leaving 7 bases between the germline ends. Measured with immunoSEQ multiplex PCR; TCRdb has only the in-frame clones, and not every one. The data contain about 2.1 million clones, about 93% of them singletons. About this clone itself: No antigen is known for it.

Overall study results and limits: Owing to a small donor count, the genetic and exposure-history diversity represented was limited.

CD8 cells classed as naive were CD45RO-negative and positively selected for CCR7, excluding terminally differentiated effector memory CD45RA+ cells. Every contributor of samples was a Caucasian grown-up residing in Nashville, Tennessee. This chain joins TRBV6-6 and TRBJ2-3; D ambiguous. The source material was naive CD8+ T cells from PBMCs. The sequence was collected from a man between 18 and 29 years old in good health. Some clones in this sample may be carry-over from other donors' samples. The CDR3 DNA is TGTGCCAGCGCTGGAGCAGATACGCAGTATTTT. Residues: CASAGADTQYF.